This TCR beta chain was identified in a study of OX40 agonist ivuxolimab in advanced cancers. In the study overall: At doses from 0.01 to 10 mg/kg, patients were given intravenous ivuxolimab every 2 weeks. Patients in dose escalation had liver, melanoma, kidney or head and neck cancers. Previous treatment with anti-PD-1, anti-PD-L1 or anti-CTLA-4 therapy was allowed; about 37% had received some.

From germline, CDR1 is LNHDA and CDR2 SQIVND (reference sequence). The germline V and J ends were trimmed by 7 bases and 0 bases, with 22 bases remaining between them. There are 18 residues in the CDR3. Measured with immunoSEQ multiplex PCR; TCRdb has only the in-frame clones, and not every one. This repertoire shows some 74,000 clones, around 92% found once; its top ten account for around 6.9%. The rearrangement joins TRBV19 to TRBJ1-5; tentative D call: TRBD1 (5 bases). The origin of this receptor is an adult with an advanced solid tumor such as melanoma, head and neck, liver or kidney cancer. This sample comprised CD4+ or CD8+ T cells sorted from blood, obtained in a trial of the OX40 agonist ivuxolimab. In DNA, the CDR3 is TGTGCCAGTACCTCCCACCAGGGTGGGGTTTTTAGCAATCAGCCCCAGCATTTT. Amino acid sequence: CASTSHQGGVFSNQPQHF.